A selection of T cell receptor beta chains follows, all from one sample in a study of T cell responses to AZD1222 COVID-19 vaccine. Data came from immunoSEQ multiplex PCR; TCRdb stores just in-frame clones and leaves some out. The sample has more than 85,000 clones; 82% are singletons. The material sequenced was peripheral blood, taken on day 0 of AZD1222 vaccination. These receptor sequences come from an adult in good health. The CDR3 runs from the conserved cysteine through the conserved F or W. Fields, in order: J gene, CDR3 length, D gene, V gene, clone size, CDR3 protein, CDR3 DNA. A D gene is named only where the DNA matches it firmly. Only part of the rows carry a size: once, few, many, or a class if the clone is expanded.

TRBJ1-1 14 NA TRBV19 NA CASRPLRENTEAFF TGTGCCAGTCGCCCGCTGAGGGAGAACACTGAAGCTTTCTTT
TRBJ2-7 13 TRBD2 TRBV5-1 NA CASSLAGGTSGAF TGCGCCAGCAGCTTGGCCGGGGGGACTAGCGGGGCCTTC
TRBJ1-3 11 NA TRBV29-1 NA CSVNSGNTIYF TGCAGCGTTAATAGTGGAAACACCATATATTTT
TRBJ2-5 11 NA TRBV2 NA CASTVLETQYF TGTGCCAGCACGGTTTTGGAGACCCAGTACTTC
TRBJ1-6 16 NA TRBV4-1 NA CASSQEGAGAGSPLHF TGCGCCAGCAGCCAAGAAGGAGCAGGGGCAGGGTCACCCCTCCACTTT
TRBJ2-5 17 NA TRBV6-1 NA CASSERYWSSEKETQYF TGTGCCAGCAGTGAAAGGTATTGGTCCTCAGAAAAAGAGACCCAGTACTTC
TRBJ2-3 14 NA TRBV24-1 NA CATSFGGDRDTQYF TGTGCCACCAGTTTCGGGGGCGATAGAGATACGCAGTATTTT
TRBJ2-7 14 NA TRBV6-5 NA CASRALAQTYEQYF TGTGCCAGCAGGGCCCTAGCGCAAACCTACGAGCAGTACTTC
TRBJ1-1 14 NA TRBV4-1 once CASSQDRTNTEAFF TGCGCCAGCAGCCAGGACAGAACAAACACTGAAGCTTTCTTT
TRBJ2-1 15 TRBD1 TRBV5-1 NA CASSLEQGAYNEQFF TGCGCCAGCAGCTTGGAGCAGGGGGCATACAATGAGCAGTTCTTC
TRBJ1-1 13 NA TRBV18 NA CASSDQLNTEAFF TGTGCCAGCTCAGACCAATTGAACACTGAAGCTTTCTTT
TRBJ2-7 15 TRBD2 TRBV9 NA CASSVVAGGDYEQYF TGTGCCAGCAGCGTTGTAGCGGGGGGGGACTACGAGCAGTACTTC
TRBJ2-7 15 NA TRBV30 NA CAWSVPYSRYYEQYF TGTGCCTGGAGTGTCCCGTACTCGCGGTACTACGAGCAGTACTTC
TRBJ2-5 17 TRBD1 TRBV2 NA CASSDRVVGVGGETQYF TGTGCCAGCAGCGACAGGGTGGTAGGGGTCGGTGGAGAGACCCAGTACTTC
TRBJ2-7 12 NA TRBV19 NA CASSISTGEQYF TGTGCCAGTAGTATTAGCACGGGGGAGCAGTACTTC
TRBJ1-5 13 NA TRBV6-4 NA CASIEKGRQPQHF TGTGCCAGCATAGAAAAGGGAAGGCAGCCCCAGCATTTT
TRBJ2-2 14 NA TRBV7-9 NA CASSPPGGIGELFF TGTGCCAGCAGCCCCCCCGGGGGCATCGGGGAGCTGTTTTTT
TRBJ1-4 15 NA TRBV7-8 NA CASSLGRQGPEKLFF TGTGCCAGCAGCTTAGGGCGGCAGGGACCTGAAAAACTGTTTTTT
TRBJ2-7 17 TRBD2 TRBV7-9 NA CASSLVGSGGPSYEQYF TGTGCCAGCAGCTTGGTGGGGAGCGGGGGCCCCTCTTACGAGCAGTACTTC
TRBJ1-6 14 NA TRBV5-5 NA CASSLVQYFSPLHF TGTGCCAGCAGCTTGGTCCAATATTTTTCACCCCTCCACTTT
TRBJ1-1 13 NA TRBV7-6 NA CASSLAQGSGAFF TGTGCCAGCAGCTTAGCGCAGGGGAGTGGAGCTTTCTTT
TRBJ1-4 12 NA TRBV29-1 few CSGPFGNEKLFF TGCAGCGGCCCATTCGGGAATGAAAAACTGTTTTTT
TRBJ1-2 15 NA TRBV3-1/TRBV3-2 NA CASSQEDSAGYGYTF TGTGCCAGCAGCCAAGAGGACAGCGCCGGCTATGGCTACACCTTC
TRBJ1-1 14 NA TRBV5-1 NA CASSLVSANTEAFF TGCGCCAGCAGCTTGGTATCAGCTAACACTGAAGCTTTCTTT
TRBJ2-7 16 TRBD2 TRBV5-4 NA CASSLAPSGGAYEQYF TGTGCCAGCAGCCTGGCTCCTAGCGGGGGGGCCTACGAGCAGTACTTC
TRBJ1-2 14 NA TRBV14 NA CASSQGYRSYGYTF TGTGCCAGCAGCCAAGGTTACAGATCATATGGCTACACCTTC
TRBJ1-2 14 TRBD1 TRBV19 NA CASRPGQRNYGYTF TGTGCCAGTAGGCCGGGACAGCGAAACTATGGCTACACCTTC
TRBJ1-2 12 NA TRBV12-3/TRBV12-4 NA CASRRGFYGYTF TGTGCCAGCCGGAGGGGGTTCTATGGCTACACCTTC
TRBJ2-2 13 NA TRBV7-9 NA CASSLTYTGELFF TGTGCCAGCAGCTTAACTTACACCGGGGAGCTGTTTTTT
TRBJ2-2 15 TRBD1 TRBV7-9 NA CASSARDRRTGELFF TGTGCCAGCAGCGCCCGGGACAGGAGGACCGGGGAGCTGTTTTTT
TRBJ2-1 15 TRBD1 TRBV5-1 once CASRPGQDTYNEQFF TGCGCCAGCAGACCCGGACAGGATACCTACAATGAGCAGTTCTTC
TRBJ2-1 15 TRBD1 TRBV10-3 NA CAISESEDRANEQFF TGTGCCATCAGTGAGTCCGAGGACAGGGCCAATGAGCAGTTCTTC
TRBJ2-1 16 NA TRBV4-3 NA CASSQGSSPRNNEQFF TGCGCCAGCAGCCAAGGTTCTTCACCTCGGAACAATGAGCAGTTCTTC
TRBJ2-3 15 TRBD2 TRBV11-2 NA CASSSYTSGRDTQYF TGTGCCAGCAGCTCCTATACTAGCGGTCGTGATACGCAGTATTTT
TRBJ1-1 10 NA TRBV20-1 few CSAGRGKAFF TGCAGTGCCGGACGAGGTAAAGCTTTCTTT
TRBJ2-7 13 NA TRBV7-9 NA CASSLDGSVEQYF TGTGCCAGCAGCTTAGACGGGTCAGTAGAGCAGTACTTC
TRBJ2-5 12 NA TRBV12-3/TRBV12-4 NA CASSSTGETQYF TGTGCCAGCAGTTCCACAGGAGAGACCCAGTACTTC
TRBJ2-2 15 NA TRBV18 NA CASSPGTGRTGELFF TGTGCCAGCTCACCCGGAACAGGGCGGACCGGGGAGCTGTTTTTT
TRBJ2-3 16 TRBD2 TRBV6-4 once CASSPSTGGLGDTQYF TGTGCCAGCAGCCCTAGTACGGGGGGATTAGGAGATACGCAGTATTTT
TRBJ1-1 13 NA TRBV7-9 NA CASSFPLNTEAFF TGTGCCAGCAGCTTTCCCCTAAACACTGAAGCTTTCTTT
TRBJ2-2 15 TRBD1 TRBV5-1 NA CASRAGQVNTGELFF TGCGCCAGCAGGGCGGGACAGGTGAACACCGGGGAGCTGTTTTTT
TRBJ1-1 14 NA TRBV4-3 NA CASSQDWDWPEAFF TGCGCCAGCAGCCAAGATTGGGACTGGCCTGAAGCTTTCTTT
TRBJ2-6 16 NA TRBV11-2 NA CASSLRRSSGANVLTF TGTGCCAGCAGCTTAAGACGGAGCTCTGGGGCCAACGTCCTGACTTTC
TRBJ2-3 13 NA TRBV12-3/TRBV12-4 once CASSLYGPDTQYF TGTGCCAGCAGTTTATACGGCCCAGATACGCAGTATTTT
TRBJ2-1 14 TRBD2 TRBV2 NA CASRPGTSGAEQFF TGTGCCAGCCGCCCCGGGACTAGCGGGGCTGAGCAGTTCTTC
TRBJ1-2 11 NA TRBV5-5 once CASSPGSGYTF TGTGCCAGCAGCCCAGGGAGCGGCTACACCTTC
TRBJ2-1 16 TRBD2 TRBV11-3 NA CASSLSGGEGLNEQFF TGTGCCAGCAGCCTTAGCGGGGGGGAGGGTCTCAATGAGCAGTTCTTC
TRBJ1-5 13 TRBD1 TRBV7-2 NA CASSLTGNQPQHF TGTGCCAGCAGCTTGACAGGGAATCAGCCCCAGCATTTT
TRBJ2-3 16 NA TRBV7-2 once CASSLFWASNTDTQYF TGTGCCAGCAGCTTATTTTGGGCTAGCAACACAGATACGCAGTATTTT
TRBJ1-4 15 NA TRBV7-9 few CASSSLDSEVEKLFF TGTGCCAGCAGCTCATTGGACAGCGAAGTCGAAAAACTGTTTTTT
TRBJ2-2 13 NA TRBV5-1 NA CASSTQGPGELFF TGCGCCAGCAGCACACAGGGTCCCGGGGAGCTGTTTTTT